This T cell receptor (beta chain) originates from a study of OX40 agonist ivuxolimab in advanced cancers. Study context: Participants could have had prior anti-PD-1, anti-PD-L1 or anti-CTLA-4 therapy, and about 37% had some. Partial responses were achieved by three patients: one hepatocellular carcinoma, two cutaneous melanoma.

Study findings and constraints: CD8+ T cells were the subset that, on average, had more expanded clones than CD4+.

A remark on this clone: Its specificity is unknown.

Produced via immunoSEQ multiplex PCR; TCRdb's table is partial and in-frame only. The sample consists of around 64,000 clones, about four fifths of them appearing once. The length of the CDR3 is 15 residues. With 5 bases clipped from V and 5 bases from J, the junction kept 10 bases outside the gene matches. Per the germline V gene, CDR1 is SGHRS and CDR2 is YFSETQ. This receptor was obtained from an adult with an advanced solid tumor such as melanoma, head and neck, liver or kidney cancer. This material consisted of CD4+ or CD8+ T cells sorted from blood, taken in a trial of the OX40 agonist ivuxolimab. This chain links TRBV5-1 with TRBJ1-1; 9 bases are shared with TRBD1. The CDR3 coding sequence is TGCGCCAGCAGACCTCTACAGGGGGCGATGACTGAAGCTTTCTTT. Translation: CASRPLQGAMTEAFF.